This T cell receptor (beta chain) was documented in a study of OX40 agonist ivuxolimab in advanced cancers. About the research overall: Three dose-escalation patients had partial responses: one with hepatocellular carcinoma and two with cutaneous melanoma.

V gave up 8 bases and J gave up 0 bases; unmatched junction bases: 4. Germline V gene lookup returns CDR1 MNHEY and CDR2 SMNVEV (reference sequence). The CDR3 runs to 14 residues. This table comes from immunoSEQ multiplex PCR, and its TCRdb copy is limited to in-frame clones, with some not included. This table has approximately 80,000 clones, about 90% appearing once. Systemic immunosuppression or a history of autoimmune disease excluded patients. The investigators sampled blood at baseline, at cycle 4 day 1, and at cycle 7 day 1. The source is an adult with an advanced solid tumor such as melanoma, head and neck, liver or kidney cancer. The material sequenced was CD4+ or CD8+ T cells sorted from blood, taken in a trial of the OX40 agonist ivuxolimab. This chain links TRBV27 with TRBJ2-1; 7 bases align to TRBD2. CDR3 region: CASHGTNSYNEQFF. The CDR3 bases are TGTGCCAGCCACGGGACTAACTCCTACAATGAGCAGTTCTTC.